This record covers a single TCR beta chain. The data stem from a study of T cell changes during pregnancy in multiple sclerosis. This CDR3 spans 13 amino acids. The V and J ends lost 5 bases and 12 bases, in that order; junction bases with no gene match: 9. Looked up from germline, CDR1 is SEHNR and CDR2 is FQNEAQ (reference sequence). Assay used: immunoSEQ multiplex PCR; TCRdb lists only in-frame clones, some missing. The sample consists of roughly 41,000 clones, roughly 87% of them appearing once. The V gene is TRBV7-9, the J gene TRBJ1-4; TRBD1 matches at 7 bases. The sequences come from CD4+ T cells from peripheral blood mononuclear cells, collected in the first trimester of pregnancy. The clonotype originates from a female donor with multiple sclerosis, enrolled in a pregnancy study. The CDR3 here is CASSHGTAVELFF. The DNA of the CDR3 is TGTGCCAGCAGCCACGGGACAGCGGTCGAACTGTTTTTT.